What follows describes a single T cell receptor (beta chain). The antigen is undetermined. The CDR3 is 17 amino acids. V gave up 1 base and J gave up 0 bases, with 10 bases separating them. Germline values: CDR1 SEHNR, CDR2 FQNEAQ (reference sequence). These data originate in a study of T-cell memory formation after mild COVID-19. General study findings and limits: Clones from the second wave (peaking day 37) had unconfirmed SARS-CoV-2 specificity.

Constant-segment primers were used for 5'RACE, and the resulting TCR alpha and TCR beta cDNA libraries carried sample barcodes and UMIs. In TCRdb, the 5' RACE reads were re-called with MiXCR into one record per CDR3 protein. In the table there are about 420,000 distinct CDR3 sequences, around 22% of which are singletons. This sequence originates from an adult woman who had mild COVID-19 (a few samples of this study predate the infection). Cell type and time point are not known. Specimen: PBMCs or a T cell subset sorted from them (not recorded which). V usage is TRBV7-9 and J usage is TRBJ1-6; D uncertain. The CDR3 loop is CASSLGYVSSYNSPLHF. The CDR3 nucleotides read TGTGCCAGCAGCTTAGGCTACGTGAGCTCCTATAATTCACCCCTCCACTTT.